Listed below are T cell receptor beta chains from one sample, sequenced in a study of control samples from healthy donors and cancer patients. Produced via immunoSEQ multiplex PCR; TCRdb's table is partial and in-frame only. Among 250,000 to 300,000 clones listed, roughly four fifths were seen once. The material sequenced was PBMCs. The origin of the receptors is a woman in her sixties with lung cancer. Each CDR3 is given with its conserved first and last residue. The order of the fields is J gene, V gene, clone size, D gene, CDR3 DNA, CDR3 protein. The D gene is left open where the match is weak. The size field is filled for only some rows; it gives once, few, many or a size class.

TRBJ2-1	TRBV3-1/TRBV3-2	.	.	TGTGCCAGCAGCCAAGGATTTAGGGGCGGGGTAGAGCAGTTCTTC	CASSQGFRGGVEQFF
TRBJ2-7	TRBV3-1/TRBV3-2	.	.	TGTGCCAGCAGCGGCCACGACGGGGCCTACGAGCAGTACTTC	CASSGHDGAYEQYF
TRBJ1-6	TRBV5-1	.	.	TGCGCCAGCAGCTTTACGGGTTCACCCCTCCACTTT	CASSFTGSPLHF
TRBJ1-6	TRBV7-9	.	.	TGTGCCAGCAGCTTAGCGAGGGGGTCCGGAGCACCCCTCCACTTT	CASSLARGSGAPLHF
TRBJ1-1	TRBV18	.	.	TGTGCCAGCTCACCGAGCGGACAGTTGAACACTGAAGCTTTCTTT	CASSPSGQLNTEAFF
TRBJ1-1	TRBV18	once	.	TGTGCCAGCTCATCGACAGTAGGGGACACTGAAGCTTTCTTT	CASSSTVGDTEAFF
TRBJ1-2	TRBV5-1	.	TRBD1	TGCGCCACTTCGACGGGACAGTTTTATGGCTACACCTTC	CATSTGQFYGYTF
TRBJ2-5	TRBV5-1	.	TRBD2	TGCGCCAGCAGCACAGGGACTAGCGGGACCCGACAAGAGACCCAGTACTTC	CASSTGTSGTRQETQYF
TRBJ1-2	TRBV9	.	.	TGTGCCAGCAGCGTAGCGGCCAGTTCTAACTATGGCTACACCTTC	CASSVAASSNYGYTF
TRBJ1-2	TRBV18	.	TRBD1	TGTGCCAGCTCACCGGACAGGGGGCGCGACTATGGCTACATCTTC	CASSPDRGRDYGYIF
TRBJ1-1	TRBV6-2/TRBV6-3	.	.	TGTGCCAGCAGTTACTCGCCTCAGGACACTGAAGCTTTCTTT	CASSYSPQDTEAFF
TRBJ1-6	TRBV3-1/TRBV3-2	.	TRBD1	TGTGCCAGCAGCCAAGATCCCAGACAGGGGTATAATTCACCCCTCCACTTT	CASSQDPRQGYNSPLHF
TRBJ1-1	TRBV7-6	.	.	TGTGCCAGCAGCTCCTCCCCAGACACGAACACTGAAGCTTTCTTT	CASSSSPDTNTEAFF
TRBJ1-6	TRBV18	.	.	TGTGCCAGCTCATCCTATGGGAGGGATTCACCCCTCCACTTT	CASSSYGRDSPLHF
TRBJ2-7	TRBV5-1	.	.	TGCGCCAGCAGTAATACAGGGTCGGGGCAGTACTTC	CASSNTGSGQYF
TRBJ2-2	TRBV27	.	.	TGTGCCAGCAGTTGGACGGTCGGGGAGCTGTTTTTT	CASSWTVGELFF
TRBJ1-6	TRBV7-9	.	.	TGTGCCAGCAGCTCGGCGTTCGCGACACCGCGTAATTCACCCCTCCACTTT	CASSSAFATPRNSPLHF
TRBJ1-1	TRBV19	.	TRBD1	TGTGCCAGTAGTATAGGGACAGGCATGAACACTGAAGCTTTCTTT	CASSIGTGMNTEAFF
TRBJ2-5	TRBV6-1	.	.	TGTGCCAGCAGTGAACAGCAAGAGACCCAGTACTTC	CASSEQQETQYF
TRBJ1-2	TRBV7-8	.	.	TGTGCCAGCAGCCCCCCGGGAGGAGGCTACACCTTC	CASSPPGGGYTF
TRBJ2-7	TRBV3-1/TRBV3-2	.	TRBD2	TGTGCCAGCAGCCAAGAAGCCAGCGGGGAGTACTACGAGCAGTACTTT	CASSQEASGEYYEQYF
TRBJ1-4	TRBV7-6	.	TRBD1	TGTGCCAGCAGCATGACAGGGGGTGAAAAACTGTTTTTT	CASSMTGGEKLFF
TRBJ2-3	TRBV5-6	.	TRBD2	TGTGCCAGCAGCTTGGGGCTAGCGGGGAGCACAGATACGCAGTATTTT	CASSLGLAGSTDTQYF
TRBJ1-3	TRBV6-1	.	.	TGTGCCAGCAGTGAAGAGAGGGTACTCTCTGGAAACACCATATATTTT	CASSEERVLSGNTIYF
TRBJ2-3	TRBV7-9	.	.	TGTGCCAGCAGCTTCGCGAATAGAGACACAGATACGCAGTATTTT	CASSFANRDTDTQYF
TRBJ2-6	TRBV14	.	TRBD1	TGTGCCAGCAGCCGAAGGACAGGGGTCTCTGGGGCCAACGTCCTGACTTTC	CASSRRTGVSGANVLTF
TRBJ2-1	TRBV5-1	.	.	TGCGCCAGCAGCTTGTCGGAGGGCGGGTCCTACAATGAGCAGTTCTTC	CASSLSEGGSYNEQFF
TRBJ2-2	TRBV27	few	.	TGTGCCAGCAGATATTCAGGGTTGGCGCCCCGAGGGGAGCTGTTTTTT	CASRYSGLAPRGELFF
TRBJ1-6	TRBV6-2/TRBV6-3	.	.	TGTGCCAGCAGTTACACAGGGCTCTCACCCCTCCACTTT	CASSYTGLSPLHF
TRBJ2-7	TRBV18	.	TRBD1	TGTGCCAGCTCAAGGGACAGGGTGGTTCGCGAGCAGTACTTC	CASSRDRVVREQYF
TRBJ2-5	TRBV2	.	TRBD1	TGTGCCAGCTCCCTCACAGGGGCGGGAGAGACCCAGTACTTC	CASSLTGAGETQYF
TRBJ2-5	TRBV6-5	.	.	TGTGCCAGCAGTTACTCCGCTAGGGGGGGGGAGACCCAGTACTTC	CASSYSARGGETQYF
TRBJ1-3	TRBV27	.	.	TGTGCCAGCAGTTTGACTCGGGAGTCTGGAAACACCATATATTTT	CASSLTRESGNTIYF
TRBJ2-3	TRBV7-2	.	TRBD2	TGTGCCAGCAGTCGGACTAGCGGGAAAGATACGCAGTATTTT	CASSRTSGKDTQYF
TRBJ1-2	TRBV6-1	.	.	TGTGCCAGCAGTGTTACCGCCTCTCAGGGTGGCTATGGCTACACCTTC	CASSVTASQGGYGYTF
TRBJ2-4	TRBV11-2	.	.	TGTGCCAGCAGCCCACCCGGGACCTTAGCCAAAAACATTCAGTACTTC	CASSPPGTLAKNIQYF
TRBJ2-2	TRBV11-2	.	.	TGTGCCAGCACCATAAAGAGGGGCACCGGGGAGCTGTTTTTT	CASTIKRGTGELFF
TRBJ2-7	TRBV30	.	.	TGTGCCTGGACTAAAGGACCCGAGTACGAGCAGTACTTC	CAWTKGPEYEQYF
TRBJ1-3	TRBV10-3	.	.	TGTGCCATCAGTGAGGGGGCTGGAAACACCATATATTTT	CAISEGAGNTIYF
TRBJ1-3	TRBV7-6	once	.	TGTGCCAGCAGCGCCCGGGACTTACTTAAGGGAAACACCATATATTTT	CASSARDLLKGNTIYF
TRBJ2-2	TRBV7-9	.	.	TGTGCCAGCAGCCCCCGCGGGGACCCCGACACCGGGGAGCTGTTTTTT	CASSPRGDPDTGELFF
TRBJ2-2	TRBV7-3	.	.	TGTGCCAGCAGCTTAAACGGAGGAAACACCGGGGAGCTGTTTTTT	CASSLNGGNTGELFF
TRBJ2-3	TRBV9	few	.	TGTGCCAGCAGCGCGAAGGCACTTTCTGGCACAGATACGCAGTATTTT	CASSAKALSGTDTQYF
TRBJ2-5	TRBV5-4	.	TRBD2	TGTGCCAGCAGCTCACCTAGCGGGGGGCAAGAGACCCAGTACTTC	CASSSPSGGQETQYF
TRBJ2-3	TRBV6-5	once	.	TGTGCCAGCAGGGTAGGGCATAGCACAGATACGCAGTATTTT	CASRVGHSTDTQYF
TRBJ1-1	TRBV16	.	TRBD1	TGTGCCAGCAGCCATTCCCGGGACAGGAGCACTGAAGCTTTCTTT	CASSHSRDRSTEAFF
TRBJ1-6	TRBV6-5	.	.	TGTGTCAGCAGTTCGCATATGAGGCGGGGGAATTCACCCCTCCACTTT	CVSSSHMRRGNSPLHF
TRBJ2-7	TRBV7-2	.	.	TGTGCCAGCAGCTTGGTTGTTGGCAGCTACTACGAGCAGTACTTC	CASSLVVGSYYEQYF
TRBJ1-3	TRBV11-2	.	TRBD1	TGTGCCAGCAGCTACGAGACAGGGTTCCGCTCTGGAAACACCATATATTTT	CASSYETGFRSGNTIYF
TRBJ1-5	TRBV7-9	once	.	TGTGCCAGCAGCTTGGGTGGGGGCAATCAGCCCCAGCATTTT	CASSLGGGNQPQHF
TRBJ1-1	TRBV10-3	.	.	TGTGCCATCAGTGCATTAGGAGGGACCACTGAAGCTTTCTTT	CAISALGGTTEAFF
TRBJ1-1	TRBV5-1	.	.	TGCGCCAGCAGCTCCAGGGAAGGGGGTGAAGCTTTCTTT	CASSSREGGEAFF
TRBJ2-7	TRBV6-5	.	.	TGTGCCAGCACTACTTGGACAGACAACTACGAGCAGTACTTC	CASTTWTDNYEQYF